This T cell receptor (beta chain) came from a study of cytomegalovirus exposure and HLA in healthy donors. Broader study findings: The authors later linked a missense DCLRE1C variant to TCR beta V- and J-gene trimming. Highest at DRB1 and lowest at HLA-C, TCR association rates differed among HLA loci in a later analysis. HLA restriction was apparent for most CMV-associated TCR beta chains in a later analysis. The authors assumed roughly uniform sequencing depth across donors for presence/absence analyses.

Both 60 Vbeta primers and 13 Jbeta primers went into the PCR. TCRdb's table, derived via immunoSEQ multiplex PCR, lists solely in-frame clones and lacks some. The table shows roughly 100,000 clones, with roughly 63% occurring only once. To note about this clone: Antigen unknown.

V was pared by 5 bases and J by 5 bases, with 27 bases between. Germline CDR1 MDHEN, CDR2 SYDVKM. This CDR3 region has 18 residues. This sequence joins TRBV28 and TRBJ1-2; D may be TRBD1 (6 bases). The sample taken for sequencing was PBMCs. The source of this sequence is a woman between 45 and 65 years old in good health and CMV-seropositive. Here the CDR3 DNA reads TGTGCCAGCAGTGGGGGCTCTACCGGGGCCCTTGGGGTTTATGGCTACACCTTC. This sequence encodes CASSGGSTGALGVYGYTF.